Presented here are 13 T cell receptor beta chains from one specimen sequenced in a study of technical replicates of blood from several donors. Clones were read by immunoSEQ multiplex PCR, and TCRdb kept only the in-frame ones, dropping some. The sample has about 59,000 clones; about 94% are singletons. The sequenced sample was PBMCs. These receptors all stem from a human donor in good health. Some clones in this sample may be carry-over from other donors' samples.

This clone was detected only once. The chain has TRBV11-2 and TRBJ2-1, with 7 bases fitting TRBD2. The CDR3 has 12 amino acids. With V trimmed by 5 bases and J by 6 bases, 1 base remained unmatched. Germline-derived CDR1 and CDR2 are SGHAT and FQNNGV. CDR3 sequence (DNA): TGTGCCAGCAGCATAGCGGGCAATGAGCAGTTCTTC. It codes for CASSIAGNEQFF.

The chain combines TRBV25-1 with TRBJ2-7; D possibly corresponds to TRBD1 (6 bases). The germline CDR1 and CDR2 sequences are MGHDK and SYGVNS. Trimming took off 6 bases at V and 4 bases at J, with 13 bases between the two ends. The CDR3 extends over 13 amino acids. The CDR3 coding sequence is TGTGCCAGCAGGGTTGGGGGCGGTTACGAGCAGTACTTC. Amino acid sequence: CASRVGGGYEQYF.

The chain uses TRBV7-2 and TRBJ1-2, with 9 bases lining up with TRBD1. The ends lost 5 bases at V and 3 bases at J; junction bases unmatched: 4. This CDR3 is 14 amino acids long. Germline CDR1 SGHTA, CDR2 FQGNSA. CDR3 region: CASSKGTGYYGYTF. CDR3 nucleotide sequence: TGTGCCAGCAGCAAAGGGACAGGGTACTATGGCTACACCTTC.

The chain employs TRBV5-6 and TRBJ2-7, with a tentative D call TRBD2 (5 bases). The CDR3 loop spans 13 amino acids. V was clipped by 0 bases and J by 5 bases, with 9 bases between them. Per germline, CDR1 SGHDT and CDR2 YYEEEE. CDR3 residues: CASSLASIDEQYF. In DNA, the CDR3 is TGTGCCAGCAGCTTGGCTAGCATCGACGAGCAGTACTTC.

The chain joins TRBV19 to TRBJ2-5, with TRBD1 matching over 8 bases. Germline V lookup: CDR1 LNHDA, CDR2 SQIVND (reference sequence). Trimming at V came to 5 bases and at J to 1 base, leaving 6 bases not matched to a gene. The CDR3 has 15 residues. CDR3 in DNA: TGTGCCAGTAGTGCCACAGGGGGGAGCCAAGAGACCCAGTACTTC. Translation: CASSATGGSQETQYF.

CDR3 in amino acids: CASSEGLGGTGFF. The DNA of the CDR3 is TGTGCCAGCAGTGAAGGTTTAGGAGGGACGGGATTCTTC. The gene calls are TRBV6-1 and TRBJ2-1; a weak D match, TRBD2 (6 bases). Germline V gene lookup returns CDR1 MNHNS and CDR2 SASEGT. The CDR3 sequence is 13 residues long. Trimming took 1 base from V and 16 from J, leaving 17 bases between them.

The chain joins TRBV7-9 to TRBJ2-3, with TRBD2 as a possible D gene (6 bases). This CDR3 spans 13 amino acids. The V gene lost 4 bases and the J gene lost 6 bases, with 11 bases spanning the gap. The germline V gene has CDR1 SEHNR and CDR2 FQNEAQ (reference sequence). CDR3 loop: CASSSRSGDTQYF. The CDR3 DNA is TGTGCCAGCAGCTCACGAAGCGGGGATACGCAGTATTTT. The full variable domain, with the rest looked up from reference TRBV7-9 and TRBJ2-3, is DTGVSQNPRHKITKRGQNVTFRCDPISEHNRLYWYRQTLGQGPEFLTYFQNEAQLEKSRLLSDRFSAERPKGSFSTLEIQRTEQGDSAMYLCASSSRSGDTQYFGPGTRLTVL.

The chain couples TRBV5-5 to TRBJ1-4; no clear D gene. The CDR3 sequence is 15 residues long. V lost 0 bases and J 11 bases, leaving 17 bases between the germline ends. Germline CDR1 SGHKS, CDR2 YYEKEE (reference sequence). CDR3 bases: TGTGCCAGCAGCTTGGGAGGGCCCTCCAGAGACAAACTGTTTTTT. It encodes CASSLGGPSRDKLFF.

DNA for the CDR3: TGCGCCAGCAGCCAAGTCGGGCAGGGGGCATCACCCCTCCACTTT. The encoded protein is CASSQVGQGASPLHF. This chain connects TRBV4-3 to TRBJ1-6, with TRBD1 identical over 8 bases. The trim removed 1 base at V and 10 bases at J, leaving 6 bases unmatched. Germline loops: CDR1 LGHNA, CDR2 YSLEER. The length of the CDR3 is 15 residues.

The chain uses TRBV7-2 and TRBJ2-7; the D is unclear. Germline V CDR1 and CDR2: SGHTA, FQGNSA. The ends were cut back, 1 base at V and 0 bases at J, with 7 bases in the middle. The CDR3 length is 14 residues. This chain's CDR3 is CASSLGASSYEQYF. CDR3 nucleotide sequence: TGTGCCAGCAGCTTAGGAGCTAGCTCCTACGAGCAGTACTTC.

The gene calls are TRBV4-1 and TRBJ2-7; 16 bases align to TRBD2. The CDR3 loop spans 17 amino acids. Germline lookup yields CDR1 MGHRA and CDR2 YSYEKL. With V trimmed by 3 bases and J by 5 bases, 7 bases remained unmatched. The CDR3 DNA follows: TGCGCCAGCAGCCAGGCCGGGACTAGCGGGGGGGCCCACGAGCAGTACTTC. It yields the protein CASSQAGTSGGAHEQYF.

This chain connects TRBV7-8 to TRBJ2-5, with 7 bases fitting TRBD1. This CDR3 is 15 amino acids long. The germline V gene encodes CDR1 SGHVS and CDR2 FQNEAQ. With V trimmed by 6 bases and J by 0 bases, 7 bases remained unmatched. The CDR3 is CASRWETGNQETQYF. The CDR3 DNA follows: TGTGCCAGCAGGTGGGAGACAGGGAACCAAGAGACCCAGTACTTC.

The chain joins TRBV23-1 to TRBJ2-3; TRBD1 matches 12 bases. TRBV23-1 belongs to the ORF category, with a function that is uncertain. The CDR3 runs 17 residues. V lost 0 bases, J lost 6 bases, and 7 bases stayed unmatched. CDR3 in amino acids: CASSQSGDRGHSDTQYF. For the CDR3, the DNA is TGCGCCAGCAGTCAATCAGGGGACAGGGGGCATTCGGATACGCAGTATTTT.